Following are 20 T cell receptor beta chains from one sample sequenced in a study of blood T cells in healthy people across ages. It was with a sample-barcoded 5' primer and a J-beta primer mix that a second PCR of about 6 to 12 cycles was run. In TCRdb, the 5' RACE reads were re-called with MiXCR into one record per CDR3 protein. The sample lists hundreds of thousands of distinct CDR3 sequences, around 50% occurring once. The sequencing sample was made of blood. Receptors originate from a woman of 80 years or more in good health.

Turning to this clonotype: A much larger clone is a single base away; this may be a read error. The V call is TRBV3-1, the J call TRBJ2-1; no firm D call. Germline V gene lookup returns CDR1 LGHDT and CDR2 YNNKEL (reference sequence). Trimming removed 2 bases at V and 9 bases at J, with 14 bases between. This CDR3 spans 14 amino acids. CDR3 sequence: CASSQRSPSAEQFF. In DNA, the CDR3 is TGTGCCAGCAGCCAAAGGTCCCCGAGCGCTGAGCAGTTCTTC.

This clonotype appeared a few times. This chain uses TRBV6-1 with TRBJ1-2; 12 bases are a match to TRBD1. CDR3 length: 13 amino acids. V lost 10 bases and J lost 6; bases outside the gene matches: 6. The germline V gene encodes CDR1 MNHNS and CDR2 SASEGT. The CDR3 reads CAISGTGGDGYTF. For the CDR3, the DNA is TGTGCCATCTCCGGGACAGGGGGCGATGGCTACACCTTC.

There are many counts of this clonotype. The chain recombines TRBV9 with TRBJ2-3, with unresolved D. Trimming shortened V by 5 bases and J by 3 bases, and 7 bases separated the two germline ends. CDR1 and CDR2 from the germline V gene are SGDLS and YYNGEE. The CDR3 is made up of 12 amino acids. CDR3 nucleotides: TGTGCCAGCAGTGGAAGGACAGATACGCAGTATTTT. Protein: CASSGRTDTQYF.

The CDR3 DNA is TGTGCCAGCAGCGTAAGGGGCAGTAACACTGAAGCTTTCTTT. Its protein is CASSVRGSNTEAFF. This chain connects TRBV9 to TRBJ1-1; D might be TRBD1 (5 bases). Germline V lookup: CDR1 SGDLS, CDR2 YYNGEE. V was shortened by 1 base and J by 2 bases, with 9 bases between the two germline ends. The CDR3 has 14 residues.

This chain joins TRBV12-3 or TRBV12-4 and TRBJ2-1; 7 bases fit TRBD1. The junction had 13 bases not matched to a gene; V was cut back by 4 bases and J by 7 bases. The CDR3 is 16 amino acids. The CDR3 spells CASSWARQGLGNEQFF. The CDR3 DNA sequence: TGTGCCAGCAGTTGGGCTCGACAGGGTCTTGGGAATGAGCAGTTCTTC.

This clonotype was seen only a few times. The chain combines TRBV3-1 with TRBJ2-2, with 8 bases lining up with TRBD1. The CDR3 contains 16 residues. Germline V gene sequence: CDR1 LGHDT, CDR2 YNNKEL (reference sequence). V shed 1 base and J 6 bases; nucleotides not matched to a gene: 7. For the CDR3, the DNA is TGTGCCAGCAGCCAAGGGACAGGGATGTATCCCGGGGAGCTGTTTTTT. Its translation is CASSQGTGMYPGELFF. Full variable domain (missing parts from reference TRBV3-1 and TRBJ2-2): DTAVSQTPKYLVTQMGNDKSIKCEQNLGHDTMYWYKQDSKKFLKIMFSYNNKELIINETVPNRFSPKSPDKAHLNLHINSLELGDSAVYFCASSQGTGMYPGELFFGEGSRLTVL.

This clonotype was observed a few times. V is TRBV20-1 and J is TRBJ1-5; possibly TRBD1 for D (6 bases). CDR3 length: 15 residues. The ends were cut back, 1 base at V and 4 bases at J, with 14 bases in the middle. Per the germline V gene, CDR1 is DFQATT and CDR2 is SNEGSKA (reference sequence). CDR3 amino acids: CSARAQQGRNQPQHF. The CDR3 nucleotides read TGCAGTGCTAGAGCACAACAGGGACGGAATCAGCCCCAGCATTTT.

V usage is TRBV7-9 and J usage is TRBJ2-7; D ambiguous. Trimming removed 7 bases from V and 2 bases from J, with 9 bases in between. From germline, CDR1 is SEHNR and CDR2 FQNEAQ (reference sequence). The CDR3 has 12 residues. In DNA form, the CDR3 reads TGTGCCAGCATCAGTGGAACCTACGAGCAGTACTTC. Translating it yields CASISGTYEQYF.

In the case of this clonotype: Germline and junction disagree at one end, which may indicate a read error. The V gene is TRBV20-1, the J gene TRBJ1-2, with 9 bases fitting TRBD1. Germline CDR1 reads DFQATT; CDR2 reads SNEGSKA (reference sequence). The CDR3 spans 18 residues. The CDR3 DNA reads TGCAGTGCAAGAGACACCGGGACAGGGCCTTTACATCCCCTCGGCTACACCTTC. This sequence encodes CSARDTGTGPLHPLGYTF.

This clonotype was recorded many times. Compared with germline, one end of the junction differs, possibly owing to a read error. V is TRBV5-1 and J is TRBJ2-3, with D unresolved. The CDR3 extends over 13 amino acids. Germline V gene sequence: CDR1 SGHRS, CDR2 YFSETQ. CDR3 in DNA: TGTGCCAGCAGCTTAGAAGGTCGGGATACGCAGTATTTT. Translated, it gives CASSLEGRDTQYF. The variable domain in full, with the rest retrieved from reference TRBV5-1 and TRBJ2-3, is KAGVTQTPRYLIKTRGQQVTLSCSPISGHRSVSWYQQTPGQGLQFLFEYFSETQRNKGNFPGRFSGRQFSNSRSEMNVSTLELGDSALYLCASSLEGRDTQYFGPGTRLTVL.

This rearrangement joins TRBV20-1 to TRBJ1-5; D gene unclear. The CDR3 loop spans 13 amino acids. V was clipped by 3 bases and J by 1 base, with 7 bases between them. Germline values: CDR1 DFQATT, CDR2 SNEGSKA (reference sequence). The CDR3 protein is CSASDESNQPQHF. The CDR3 bases are TGCAGTGCTAGTGACGAAAGCAATCAGCCCCAGCATTTT.

This chain uses TRBV20-1 with TRBJ1-1; D is uncertain. V gave up 6 bases and J gave up 2 bases, with 13 bases separating them. The V gene's germline CDR1 is DFQATT and CDR2 SNEGSKA (reference sequence). This CDR3 comprises 13 residues. CDR3 protein: CSAPSKGNTEAFF. CDR3 coding DNA: TGCAGTGCCCCCTCCAAGGGAAACACTGAAGCTTTCTTT.

Written as DNA, the CDR3 is TGTGCCAGCAGTACATTGACTAGCGGGAGCTCCTACGAGCAGTACTTC. Translated, it gives CASSTLTSGSSYEQYF. V and J are TRBV28 and TRBJ2-7, with 12 bases fitting TRBD2. The J segment lost 0 bases and the V segment lost 5 bases, leaving 5 bases of the junction unmatched. This CDR3 region has 16 residues. Germline V gives CDR1 MDHEN, CDR2 SYDVKM. The whole variable domain, filled in from reference TRBV28 and TRBJ2-7, reads DVKVTQSSRYLVKRTGEKVFLECVQDMDHENMFWYRQDPGLGLRLIYFSYDVKMKEKGDIPEGYSVSREKKERFSLILESASTNQTSMYLCASSTLTSGSSYEQYFGPGTRLTVT.

This chain connects TRBV10-3 to TRBJ1-3; no definite D call. The CDR3 covers 14 residues. Looked up from germline, CDR1 is ENHRY and CDR2 is SYGVKD. Trimming removed 0 bases from V and 2 bases from J, with 5 bases in between. The CDR3 reads CAISESTTGNTIYF. CDR3 in DNA: TGTGCCATCAGTGAGTCGACAACTGGAAACACCATATATTTT.

The V gene is TRBV28, the J gene TRBJ1-6; D perhaps matches TRBD1 (5 bases). CDR3 length equals 14 residues. Trimming shortened V by 6 bases and J by 7 bases, and 13 bases separated the two germline ends. Per germline, CDR1 MDHEN and CDR2 SYDVKM. This CDR3 is CASRGGYQNSPLHF. The CDR3 DNA is TGTGCCAGCAGGGGGGGTTATCAGAATTCACCCCTCCACTTT.

The table lists this clonotype with many counts. CDR3 region: CASSLGLTDTQYF. CDR3 DNA: TGTGCCAGCAGCTTGGGACTTACCGATACGCAGTATTTT. The V gene is TRBV7-9, the J gene TRBJ2-3, with D possibly matching TRBD2 (6 bases). The germline V gene has CDR1 SEHNR and CDR2 FQNEAQ (reference sequence). The CDR3 totals 13 residues. V lost 3 bases and J lost 6, with 10 bases in between.

This clonotype was picked up many times. This chain uses TRBV29-1 with TRBJ2-2; D gene ambiguous. Trimming shortened V by 6 bases and J by 5 bases, and 13 bases separated the two germline ends. Germline V lookup: CDR1 SQVTM, CDR2 ANQGSEA. The CDR3 has 13 residues. In nucleotides, the CDR3 is TGCAGCGTGACACACACCACTACCGGGGAGCTGTTTTTT. This codes for CSVTHTTTGELFF.

V is TRBV28 and J is TRBJ2-7; 9 bases match TRBD1. Per the germline V gene, CDR1 is MDHEN and CDR2 is SYDVKM. The CDR3 runs to 15 residues. V shed 0 bases and J 5 bases; nucleotides not matched to a gene: 5. CDR3 amino acids: CASSLWGQGGDEQYF. Written as DNA, the CDR3 is TGTGCCAGCAGTTTATGGGGACAGGGAGGTGACGAGCAGTACTTC. The full variable domain, its missing parts supplied by reference TRBV28 and TRBJ2-7, is DVKVTQSSRYLVKRTGEKVFLECVQDMDHENMFWYRQDPGLGLRLIYFSYDVKMKEKGDIPEGYSVSREKKERFSLILESASTNQTSMYLCASSLWGQGGDEQYFGPGTRLTVT.

The J gene is TRBJ2-1, the V gene TRBV6-4; 7 positions match TRBD2. The better agreement between TRBJ2-7 and the DNA end casts doubt on the J call. CDR1 is MRHNA, CDR2 SNTAGT, per germline. CDR3 length equals 15 residues. In DNA form, the CDR3 reads TGTGCCAGCAGTGGCGGGAGCGGAACATACAATGAGCAGTACTTC. Its protein product is CASSGGSGTYNEQYF.

At least ten counts were recorded for this clonotype. The chain recombines TRBV20-1 with TRBJ2-7; maybe TRBD1 (5 bases). In germline, CDR1 is DFQATT, CDR2 SNEGSKA (reference sequence). The CDR3 is 11 amino acids. V was trimmed by 6 bases and J by 4 bases, leaving 10 bases between them. CDR3 protein: CSARAWYEQYF. CDR3 bases: TGCAGTGCCAGGGCATGGTACGAGCAGTACTTC.